One and the same sample provided the 13 T cell receptor beta chains below, sequenced in a study of low-dose radiotherapy and immunotherapy resistance in tumors. Time point denoted: after trial treatment. The sample's treatment: LDRT plus nivolumab, ipilimumab, low-dose cyclophosphamide and aspirin (RACIN trial). Primers targeting TRAV and TRBV primed first-strand cDNA, covering alpha and beta chains. TCRs were put through approximately 20 PCR cycles of amplification with Phusion. A constant-region primer and the V-primer adapter served as the primer pair. A single record per CDR3 protein comes from TCRdb applying MiXCR to the reads. The sample has tens of thousands of distinct CDR3 sequences; approximately 54% are singletons. The input for sequencing was PBMCs, taken after low-dose radiotherapy plus immunotherapy. All receptors come from a male donor with gallbladder cancer.

This clonotype showed up many times. The J gene is TRBJ1-6, the V gene TRBV19; maybe TRBD1 (5 bases). The CDR3 runs 13 residues. V was cut by 8 bases and J by 4 bases, with 9 bases left in between. Germline V lookup: CDR1 LNHDA, CDR2 SQIVND (reference sequence). In DNA, the CDR3 is TGTGCCAGTGCCAGGGAGTATAATTCACCCCTCCACTTT. Its translation: CASAREYNSPLHF.

The gene calls are TRBV4-1 and TRBJ2-1; 10 bases align to TRBD2. J was trimmed by 4 bases and V by 1 base; bases with no gene match: 10. This CDR3 has 18 amino acids. Germline CDR1 MGHRA, CDR2 YSYEKL. The CDR3 coding sequence is TGCGCCAGCAGCCAAGTGGATCTCGCACTAGCGGGGTACAATGAGCAGTTCTTC. Translation gives CASSQVDLALAGYNEQFF.

The CDR3 loop is CAISVWGGTDTQYF. The CDR3 nucleotides are TGTGCCATCAGTGTGTGGGGGGGTACAGATACGCAGTATTTT. The chain is built from TRBV10-3 and TRBJ2-3, with 7 nucleotides matching TRBD2. Germline CDR1 ENHRY, CDR2 SYGVKD. Unmatched junction bases numbered 4, after V lost 4 bases and J lost 3 bases. CDR3 size: 14 residues.

In the case of this clonotype: A far larger clone is a single base away, which makes a read error likely. The chain combines TRBV11-2 with TRBJ2-1; the match to TRBD2 covers 11 bases. The V gene's germline CDR1 is SGHAT and CDR2 FQNNGV. V was clipped by 5 bases and J by 8 bases; unmatched bases: 14. The CDR3 covers 17 residues. CDR3 loop: CASSQNYGTSGYYEQFF. The CDR3 nucleotides are TGTGCCAGCAGCCAAAACTACGGGACTAGCGGTTACTATGAGCAGTTCTTC.

This clonotype was seen repeatedly, ten times or more. The chain uses TRBV2 and TRBJ2-1, with TRBD2 as a possible D gene (7 bases). V was cut by 6 bases and J by 8 bases, with 20 bases left in between. The CDR3 length is 15 residues. CDR1 is SNHLY and CDR2 is FYNNEI in the germline V gene. CDR3 sequence (DNA): TGTGCCAGCAGAGAGGGGGGGCGGTTTAGCGATGAGCAGTTCTTC. Translation gives CASREGGRFSDEQFF.

A note on this clonotype: A far larger clone lies a single base away; this is likely a read error. The V gene is TRBV7-9, the J gene TRBJ1-1; 7 positions match TRBD1. CDR1 and CDR2 from the germline V gene are SEHNR and FQNEAQ (reference sequence). This CDR3 spans 14 amino acids. The CDR3 region is CASRLARQGTEAFF. CDR3 nucleotides: TGTGCCAGCAGGTTAGCCCGACAGGGCACTGAAGCTTTCTTT.

The CDR3 DNA reads TGTGCCAGCAGTCGAACTAGCGGACGCACAGATACGCAGTATTTT. Translation gives CASSRTSGRTDTQYF. This chain joins TRBV12-3 or TRBV12-4 and TRBJ2-3, with TRBD2 matching over 8 bases. V was clipped by 5 bases and J by 1 base; unmatched bases: 5. The CDR3 length is 15 residues.

Sample share makes this clonotype large. The chain joins TRBV7-3 to TRBJ2-7, with D perhaps matching TRBD1 (5 bases). The CDR3 totals 18 residues. V was pared by 5 bases and J by 6 bases, with 29 bases between. Germline V gene sequence: CDR1 SGHTA, CDR2 FQGTGA. The chain's CDR3 is CASSPRRQGEFPPLEQYF. For the CDR3, the DNA is TGTGCCAGCAGCCCACGGCGGCAGGGCGAGTTTCCCCCTCTCGAGCAGTACTTC. Combining the CDR3 with reference TRBV7-3 and TRBJ2-7 gives the whole variable domain GAGVSQTPSNKVTEKGKYVELRCDPISGHTALYWYRQSLGQGPEFLIYFQGTGAADDSGLPNDRFFAVRPEGSVSTLKIQRTERGDSAVYLCASSPRRQGEFPPLEQYFGPGTRLTVT.

V usage is TRBV11-2 and J usage is TRBJ2-7, with 10 bases lining up with TRBD2. The CDR3 contains 17 residues. Germline V CDR1 and CDR2: SGHAT, FQNNGV. V lost 3 bases and J lost 3; bases outside the gene matches: 11. The CDR3: CASSFPSGSRTRYEQYF. CDR3 DNA sequence: TGTGCCAGCAGCTTCCCTAGCGGGAGTAGGACACGCTACGAGCAGTACTTC.

The chain joins TRBV5-4 to TRBJ2-2, with 7 bases identical to TRBD2. Germline V gene data show CDR1 as SGHNT and CDR2 as YYREEE (reference sequence). The CDR3 has 15 residues. J lost 3 bases, V lost 4 bases, and 6 bases had no gene match. The CDR3 loop is CASSPRTRHTGELFF. CDR3 nucleotide sequence: TGTGCCAGCAGCCCCCGGACTAGGCACACCGGGGAGCTGTTTTTT.

The chain employs TRBV6-2 or TRBV6-3 and TRBJ1-3; TRBD1 might be the D (5 bases). CDR1 MNHEY and CDR2 SVGEGT come from the germline V gene. This CDR3 spans 17 amino acids. Trimming left V 5 bases short and J 0 bases short, with 17 bases between. Here the CDR3 reads CASSQLDTSDSGNTIYF. CDR3 nucleotide sequence: TGTGCCAGCAGTCAATTGGACACTTCCGACTCTGGAAACACCATATATTTT.

The chain couples TRBV5-3 to TRBJ2-2, with 14 bases matching TRBD2. TRBV5-3 is an open reading frame whose function is uncertain. V lost 4 bases, J lost 1 base, and 9 bases stayed unmatched. This CDR3 is 19 amino acids long. The CDR3 sequence: CARSPGTSGGPWNTGELFF. The DNA of the CDR3 is TGTGCCAGAAGCCCGGGGACTAGCGGGGGCCCGTGGAACACCGGGGAGCTGTTTTTT.

The chain is built from TRBV15 and TRBJ2-2, with TRBD1 matching over 9 bases. Germline V CDR1 and CDR2: LNHNV, YYDKDF (reference sequence). The ends lost 1 base at V and 7 bases at J; junction bases unmatched: 7. CDR3 length: 16 amino acids. The CDR3 nucleotides read TGTGCCACCAGCAGAGGCTACAGGGGGCGCGTCGGGGAGCTGTTTTTT. Its protein product is CATSRGYRGRVGELFF.